This T cell receptor beta chain stems from a study of T cells in Graves' hyperthyroidism and ophthalmopathy. General study results and limits: Separation of ophthalmopathy from stable hyperthyroidism was achieved by a 13 V-J model. Most thyroid-expanded clonotypes above 0.001 were also found in blood.

This clonotype was seen a handful of times. No antigen is known for it. Amplified TCR beta CDR3 regions derived from RNA transcripts. In the first-round RT-PCR of the TCR CDR3, the HTBI primer set was used. TCRdb ran MiXCR on the multiplex PCR reads and lists one entry per CDR3 protein. The profile shows 500,000 to 600,000 distinct CDR3 sequences, approximately 48% of them singletons. V lost 4 bases and J 4 bases, leaving 13 bases between the germline ends. Germline CDR1 reads LNHNV; CDR2 reads YYDKDF (reference sequence). The CDR3 has 14 residues. Uncontrolled infection, other autoimmune disease, pregnancy or lactation excluded patients. In making diagnoses, clinical symptoms, serum thyroxine and TRAb, thyroid ultrasound and orbital computed tomography were all used.

J is TRBJ1-2 and V is TRBV15, with D possibly TRBD1 on 5 matching bases. The sequencing sample was made of peripheral blood or thyroid tissue (not recorded which). The sequence was collected from an adult woman with Graves' disease, either hyperthyroidism or ophthalmopathy (not recorded which). CDR3 in amino acids: CATSTGTVLYGYTF. The CDR3 DNA reads as TGTGCCACCAGCACCGGGACGGTTCTCTATGGCTACACCTTC.